Listed here are 26 T cell receptor beta chains from one sample, sequenced in a study of cytomegalovirus exposure and HLA in healthy donors. PCR employed 60 Vbeta and 13 Jbeta primers. Profiling relied on immunoSEQ multiplex PCR, and the TCRdb table lists in-frame clones only, not all of them. The repertoire consists of over 200,000 clones, with about 80% occurring once and the leading ten covering 5.4%. Sample: PBMCs. These receptors all stem from a woman in her thirties or forties in good health and CMV-seropositive.

J is TRBJ1-5 and V is TRBV11-2; D uncertain. This CDR3 region has 16 residues. Trimming took off 1 base at V and 3 bases at J, with 13 bases between the two ends. In germline, CDR1 is SGHAT, CDR2 FQNNGV. The CDR3 bases are TGTGCCAGCAGCTTAGCGCGGCAGGACTACAATCAGCCCCAGCATTTT. It is translated as CASSLARQDYNQPQHF.

This CDR3 reads CASSRGLERRETQYF. Here the CDR3 DNA reads TGTGCCAGCAGTCGGGGATTGGAGCGGAGGGAGACCCAGTACTTC. The chain has TRBV6-5 and TRBJ2-5, with D perhaps TRBD2 (5 bases). With 5 bases removed from V and 5 bases from J, the gap between germline ends came to 18 bases. The CDR3 runs to 15 residues. The V gene's germline CDR1 is MNHEY and CDR2 SVGAGI.

This rearrangement joins TRBV14 to TRBJ2-7; no reliable D call. The CDR3 consists of 15 residues. The V end lost 3 bases, the J end lost 0 bases, and 12 bases lay between the germline ends. Germline CDR1 and CDR2: SGHDN and FVKESK. CDR3 in DNA: TGTGCCAGCAGCCATAGTGGCCAGGCCTCCTACGAGCAGTACTTC. Encoded protein: CASSHSGQASYEQYF.

The chain recombines TRBV9 with TRBJ2-2, with D maybe TRBD1 (7 bases). CDR1 and CDR2 (germline): SGDLS, YYNGEE. Trimming cost V 0 bases and J 2 bases, with 11 bases left between them. This CDR3 comprises 16 residues. CDR3 amino acids: CASSVGGTDNTGELFF. For the CDR3, the DNA is TGTGCCAGCAGCGTAGGCGGGACAGATAACACCGGGGAGCTGTTTTTT.

V and J are TRBV30 and TRBJ1-6, with 11 nucleotides matching TRBD1. The V segment lost 5 bases and the J segment 7 bases; nucleotides outside the gene matches: 1. Germline lookup yields CDR1 GTSNPN and CDR2 SVGIG (reference sequence). The CDR3 length is 13 residues. The CDR3 DNA follows: TGTGCCTGGGGGACAGGGGGGAATTCACCCCTCCACTTT. Residues: CAWGTGGNSPLHF.

V is TRBV6-1 and J is TRBJ2-7; 9 bases map to TRBD1. The V and J ends lost 5 bases and 6 bases, in that order; junction bases with no gene match: 11. Germline V CDR1 and CDR2: MNHNS, SASEGT. This CDR3 is built from 15 residues. The CDR3 sequence is CASSPSWTGDREQYF. CDR3 DNA: TGTGCCAGCAGTCCTTCTTGGACAGGGGATCGCGAGCAGTACTTC.

The chain employs TRBV5-1 and TRBJ2-3; TRBD1 matches 8 bases. There are 15 residues in the CDR3. The V and J ends lost 4 bases and 1 base, in that order; junction bases with no gene match: 5. In germline, CDR1 is SGHRS, CDR2 YFSETQ. CDR3: CASSPYRGGTDTQYF. Written as DNA, the CDR3 is TGCGCCAGCAGCCCATACAGGGGGGGCACAGATACGCAGTATTTT.

The chain links TRBV4-3 to TRBJ1-1; no reliable D call. Germline assignment: CDR1 LGHNA and CDR2 YSLEER. The CDR3 has 15 residues. The germline V and J ends were trimmed by 0 bases and 4 bases, with 12 bases remaining between them. The CDR3: CASSQDSREGTEAFF. The CDR3 region has the DNA TGCGCCAGCAGCCAAGATTCGAGGGAGGGCACTGAAGCTTTCTTT.

This clone was observed a single time. The chain is built from TRBV7-9 and TRBJ1-3, with a weak D call TRBD1 (5 bases). V was pared by 2 bases and J by 0 bases, with 14 bases between. This CDR3 is 17 amino acids long. Germline assignment: CDR1 SEHNR and CDR2 FQNEAQ (reference sequence). The CDR3: CASSLSRAGPSGNTIYF. The CDR3 DNA reads as TGTGCCAGCAGCTTATCTCGGGCAGGGCCCTCTGGAAACACCATATATTTT.

V usage is TRBV7-3 and J usage is TRBJ1-1; TRBD1 is a possible D gene (5 bases). Trimming took 2 bases from V and 1 from J, leaving 11 bases between them. The CDR3 has 15 amino acids. The germline V gene encodes CDR1 SGHTA and CDR2 FQGTGA. CDR3 residues: CASSLDRLANTEAFF. The CDR3 DNA reads TGTGCCAGCAGCTTAGACAGATTGGCGAACACTGAAGCTTTCTTT.

This chain links TRBV5-8 with TRBJ2-7; no definite D call. Germline assignment: CDR1 SGHTS and CDR2 YDEGEE. This CDR3 is 13 amino acids long. V was shortened by 2 bases and J by 0 bases, with 6 bases between the two germline ends. DNA for the CDR3: TGTGCCAGCAGCTTCTCAGGCTCCTACGAGCAGTACTTC. It encodes CASSFSGSYEQYF.

CDR3 sequence reads: CASSPLSSTSGTDTQYF. CDR3 nucleotides: TGTGCCAGCAGTCCACTTTCTTCGACTAGCGGCACAGATACGCAGTATTTT. The chain combines TRBV27 with TRBJ2-3, with 8 bases matching TRBD2. V was pared by 5 bases and J by 1 base, with 11 bases of the junction left unmatched. This CDR3 spans 17 amino acids. Germline V CDR1 and CDR2: MNHEY, SMNVEV (reference sequence).

The V gene is TRBV29-1, the J gene TRBJ2-3; 7 bases line up with TRBD1. Per germline, CDR1 SQVTM and CDR2 ANQGSEA. The CDR3 length is 15 residues. J gave up 3 bases and V 8 bases, and 14 bases lay outside the gene matches. CDR3 in DNA: TGCAGCACTTCAGGACAGGTCATAGGGACAGATACGCAGTATTTT. It encodes CSTSGQVIGTDTQYF.

The chain combines TRBV7-9 with TRBJ2-3, with 8 positions matching TRBD1. Germline CDR1 reads SEHNR; CDR2 reads FQNEAQ (reference sequence). The CDR3 spans 17 residues. V lost 5 bases to trimming and J lost 3 bases; unmatched junction nucleotides: 13. The CDR3 nucleotides are TGTGCCAGCAGCCCCCGGACAGGGAATAGAGGGACAGATACGCAGTATTTT. This translates into CASSPRTGNRGTDTQYF.

In DNA, the CDR3 is TGTGCCAGCAGACGGGAAAATTCACCCCTCCACTTT. Protein: CASRRENSPLHF. The rearrangement joins TRBV6-6 to TRBJ1-6; D gene unclear. Germline CDR1 reads MNHNY; CDR2 reads SVGAGI (reference sequence). The V end was cut by 6 bases, the J end by 7 bases, with 7 bases between. This CDR3 has 12 residues.

The chain employs TRBV7-2 and TRBJ1-2, with 12 bases matching TRBD1. The V segment lost 1 base and the J segment 3 bases; nucleotides outside the gene matches: 3. Germline V gene lookup returns CDR1 SGHTA and CDR2 FQGNSA. The length of the CDR3 is 16 residues. The CDR3 is CASSLEGTGGDYGYTF. The CDR3 DNA is TGTGCCAGCAGCTTAGAAGGGACAGGGGGCGACTATGGCTACACCTTC.

This chain links TRBV9 with TRBJ2-3; a possible D gene is TRBD2 (6 bases). Trimming took off 0 bases at V and 0 bases at J, with 11 bases between the two ends. From germline, CDR1 is SGDLS and CDR2 YYNGEE. This CDR3 region has 16 residues. CDR3 nucleotides: TGTGCCAGCAGCGTAGGGGGCGGGGTAAGCACAGATACGCAGTATTTT. This codes for CASSVGGGVSTDTQYF.

V usage is TRBV7-2 and J usage is TRBJ2-3, with D perhaps TRBD1 (6 bases). The CDR3 totals 18 residues. V shed 1 base and J shed 0 bases, with 17 bases lying between them. Germline CDR1 SGHTA, CDR2 FQGNSA. The CDR3 spells CASSLGEFVDSSTDTQYF. In DNA, the CDR3 is TGTGCCAGCAGCTTAGGAGAATTTGTGGACAGCAGCACAGATACGCAGTATTTT.

The chain carries TRBV11-3 and TRBJ1-2; 7 bases are shared with TRBD1. V lost 0 bases and J lost 13; bases outside the gene matches: 8. This CDR3 region has 13 residues. CDR1 and CDR2 (germline): SGHNT, YENEEA. As DNA, the CDR3 is TGTGCCAGCAGCTTAGAACTTGGACAGGCGCCCACCTTC. Amino acids: CASSLELGQAPTF.

The chain recombines TRBV7-8 with TRBJ2-1; 9 bases match TRBD2. The junction had 11 bases not matched to a gene; V was cut back by 5 bases and J by 6 bases. Germline assignment: CDR1 SGHVS and CDR2 FQNEAQ. There are 16 residues in the CDR3. This CDR3 is CASSPLALAGTNEQFF. The CDR3 bases are TGTGCCAGCAGCCCCCTGGCCCTAGCGGGGACCAATGAGCAGTTCTTC. The whole variable domain, remainder taken from reference TRBV7-8 and TRBJ2-1, is GAGVSQSPRYKVAKRGQDVALRCDPISGHVSLFWYQQALGQGPEFLTYFQNEAQLDKSGLPSDRFFAERPEGSVSTLKIQRTQQEDSAVYLCASSPLALAGTNEQFFGPGTRLTVL.

The chain is built from TRBV7-9 and TRBJ1-1; D is uncertain. In germline, CDR1 is SEHNR, CDR2 FQNEAQ (reference sequence). This CDR3 has 11 amino acids. V was shortened by 3 bases and J by 8 bases, with 7 bases between the two germline ends. The CDR3 loop reads CASSFSLEAFF. The CDR3 region has the DNA TGTGCCAGCAGCTTTTCCTTAGAAGCTTTCTTT.

This clone was seen a handful of times. V and J are TRBV30 and TRBJ1-3, with D perhaps matching TRBD1 (5 bases). In germline, CDR1 is GTSNPN, CDR2 SVGIG (reference sequence). This CDR3 spans 19 amino acids. With 0 bases removed from V and 0 bases from J, the gap between germline ends came to 21 bases. The CDR3 nucleotides read TGTGCCTGGAGTGTAAACCGGGGGTTCACAATTCCCTCTGGAAACACCATATATTTT. As protein: CAWSVNRGFTIPSGNTIYF.

As to this clone: Germline is not matched at one junction end, which may reflect a read error. This CDR3 is also generated by other DNA sequences in the sample. The rearrangement uses TRBV19 and TRBJ2-1; D gene unclear. CDR3 length: 11 residues. Germline CDR1 is LNHDA and CDR2 is SQIVND (reference sequence). CDR3 sequence reads: CASSIINEQFF. The CDR3 DNA follows: TGTGCCAGCAGTATCATCAATGAGCAGTTCTTC. The whole variable domain, remainder taken from reference TRBV19 and TRBJ2-1, is DGGITQSPKYLFRKEGQNVTLSCEQNLNHDAMYWYRQDPGQGLRLIYYSQIVNDFQKGDIAEGYSVSREKKESFPLTVTSAQKNPTAFYLCASSIINEQFFGPGTRLTVL.

The V call is TRBV19, the J call TRBJ2-2, with 9 bases fitting TRBD1. In germline, CDR1 is LNHDA, CDR2 SQIVND (reference sequence). This CDR3 is built from 18 residues. The V gene end was trimmed by 1 base and the J gene end by 3 bases; junction bases not matched to a gene: 9. The CDR3 bases are TGTGCCAGTAGTATAGCCACCCCCGGGACAGGGTACACCGGGGAGCTGTTTTTT. It yields the protein CASSIATPGTGYTGELFF.

The V and J genes are TRBV19 and TRBJ2-4; 7 positions match TRBD1. With 6 bases clipped from V and 5 bases from J, the junction kept 4 bases outside the gene matches. Germline V lookup: CDR1 LNHDA, CDR2 SQIVND (reference sequence). The CDR3 length is 13 residues. The CDR3 is CASSPDRENIQYF. The CDR3 region has the DNA TGTGCCAGTAGCCCCGACAGGGAAAACATTCAGTACTTC.

The chain employs TRBV7-2 and TRBJ2-2, with TRBD2 as a possible D gene (6 bases). The CDR3 sequence is 13 residues long. Looked up from germline, CDR1 is SGHTA and CDR2 is FQGNSA. V lost 10 bases to trimming and J lost 1 base, with 10 bases between them. The CDR3 region is CATRGMNTGELFF. CDR3 DNA sequence: TGTGCCACTCGGGGGATGAACACCGGGGAGCTGTTTTTT. The full variable domain, with the rest looked up from reference TRBV7-2 and TRBJ2-2, is GAGVSQSPSNKVTEKGKDVELRCDPISGHTALYWYRQSLGQGLEFLIYFQGNSAPDKSGLPSDRFSAERTGGSVSTLTIQRTQQEDSAVYLCATRGMNTGELFFGEGSRLTVL.